This is a list of T cell receptor beta chains from one sample in a study of T cells in Graves' hyperthyroidism and ophthalmopathy. One entry per CDR3 protein results from TCRdb running MiXCR on the multiplex PCR reads. The sample includes approximately 640,000 distinct CDR3 sequences, roughly 17% seen only once; the top ten take around 15%. Sample: blood. Receptors were obtained from a man between 50 and 59 years old with Graves' hyperthyroidism. Each CDR3 is given with its conserved first and last residue. D genes are given only for firm matches. The size entry is marked missing in some rows and otherwise reads once, few, many or a size class.

d_call	j_call	v_call	clone_size	cdr3_length	cdr3_aa	cdr3_nt
-	TRBJ1-5	TRBV27	many	14	CASSTLQGNQPQHF	TGTGCCAGCTCGACTCTCCAGGGCAATCAGCCCCAGCATTTT
-	TRBJ1-4	TRBV29-1	few	12	CSIIDRTEKLFF	TGCAGCATTATAGACAGGACTGAAAAACTGTTTTTT
TRBD2	TRBJ2-7	TRBV12-3/TRBV12-4	many	13	CASRLAGTYEQYF	TGTGCCAGCAGGCTAGCGGGGACCTACGAGCAGTACTTC
-	TRBJ1-2	TRBV24-1	many	13	CATSSRQLNGYTF	TGTGCCACCAGTAGCAGACAGCTTAATGGCTACACCTTC
TRBD1	TRBJ1-2	TRBV5-1	few	16	CASSLEPGQGSGGYTF	TGCGCCAGCAGCTTGGAACCGGGACAGGGGAGCGGTGGCTACACCTTC
-	TRBJ2-1	TRBV10-1	few	17	CASSGSLGDPSYNEQFF	TGCGCCAGCAGTGGATCTCTTGGGGACCCCTCCTACAATGAGCAGTTCTTC
-	TRBJ1-1	TRBV14	-	16	CASSQVRQDMNTEAFF	TGTGCCAGCAGCCAAGTCCGGCAGGACATGAACACTGAAGCTTTCTTT
-	TRBJ2-3	TRBV6-1	many	13	CAIRGSGADTQYF	TGTGCAATAAGGGGTTCCGGCGCAGATACGCAGTATTTT
TRBD1	TRBJ2-7	TRBV5-1	many	15	CASSLVEQGSYEQYF	TGCGCCAGCAGCTTGGTGGAACAGGGGTCCTACGAGCAGTACTTC
-	TRBJ2-7	TRBV10-1	few	13	CASSESPVNEQYF	TGCGCCAGCAGTGAGTCGCCAGTTAACGAGCAGTACTTC
-	TRBJ2-3	TRBV6-2/TRBV6-3	-	18	CASSYDQTGTLTSDTQYF	TGTGCCAGCAGTTACGACCAAACCGGGACCTTAACATCTGATACGCAGTATTTT
-	TRBJ1-1	TRBV11-2	-	15	CASSFTQGTKTEAFF	TGTGCCAGCAGCTTCACTCAGGGGACAAAGACTGAAGCTTTCTTT
-	TRBJ2-1	TRBV27	many	15	CARGPGEGGGDEQFF	TGTGCCAGAGGGCCGGGGGAAGGGGGTGGAGATGAGCAGTTCTTC
-	TRBJ2-5	TRBV5-1	-	13	CASSFRDWETQYF	TGCGCCAGCAGCTTCAGGGATTGGGAGACCCAGTACTTC
TRBD1	TRBJ2-2	TRBV10-3	few	16	CAISNPGQGNTGELFF	TGTGCCATCAGTAACCCGGGACAGGGGAACACCGGGGAGCTGTTTTTT
TRBD1	TRBJ2-7	TRBV30	many	14	CAWSPGGPSSEQYF	TGTGCCTGGAGTCCAGGGGGCCCCTCCAGCGAGCAGTACTTC
-	TRBJ2-1	TRBV6-2/TRBV6-3	-	13	CASSRGGNDEQFF	TGTGCCAGCAGCCGAGGGGGGAACGATGAGCAGTTCTTC
TRBD1	TRBJ2-1	TRBV7-2	few	15	CASSKDRGVYNEQFF	TGTGCCAGCAGCAAAGACAGGGGGGTCTACAATGAGCAGTTCTTC
-	TRBJ2-7	TRBV7-6	many	15	CASSIGHQGPYEQYF	TGTGCCAGCAGCATCGGACATCAGGGCCCCTACGAGCAGTACTTC
-	TRBJ2-4	TRBV10-2	-	15	CASRTETLGKNIQYF	TGCGCCAGCAGGACAGAGACCCTAGGCAAAAACATTCAGTACTTC
TRBD1	TRBJ1-5	TRBV6-2/TRBV6-3	many	13	CASRDRAGQPQHF	TGTGCCAGCAGGGACAGGGCAGGTCAGCCCCAGCATTTT
TRBD2	TRBJ2-2	TRBV7-2	few	17	CASSLEAGGPYTGELFF	TGTGCCAGCAGCTTAGAAGCGGGAGGGCCTTACACCGGGGAGCTGTTTTTT
-	TRBJ2-7	TRBV27	many	14	CASSTLRGLHEQYF	TGTGCCAGCAGTACCCTCAGGGGACTCCACGAGCAGTACTTC
TRBD2	TRBJ2-1	TRBV11-2	-	17	CASSQGYSGRLSDEQFF	TGTGCCAGCAGCCAAGGGTATAGCGGGAGACTGTCGGATGAGCAGTTCTTC
-	TRBJ1-2	TRBV10-3	many	13	CAISESVGDGYTF	TGTGCCATCAGTGAGTCAGTAGGGGATGGCTACACCTTC
TRBD2	TRBJ2-1	TRBV10-3	-	14	CAISERLADNEQFF	TGTGCCATCAGTGAGAGACTAGCGGACAATGAGCAGTTCTTC
-	TRBJ1-4	TRBV5-1	-	15	CASSTRGGAPEKLFF	TGCGCCAGCAGCACGAGAGGGGGGGCCCCTGAAAAACTGTTTTTT
TRBD2	TRBJ2-1	TRBV20-1	few	18	CSARAAGTSDSSYNEQFF	TGCAGTGCTAGAGCTGCCGGGACTAGCGATAGCTCCTACAATGAGCAGTTCTTC
-	TRBJ2-7	TRBV5-6	-	13	CASSFSGAYERYF	TGTGCCAGCAGCTTCTCGGGGGCCTACGAGCGGTACTTC
TRBD1	TRBJ1-2	TRBV19	-	14	CASKTTGLDYGYTF	TGTGCCAGTAAAACGACAGGGTTGGACTATGGCTACACCTTC
-	TRBJ2-7	TRBV28	many	13	CASSLNGPYEQYF	TGTGCCAGCAGTTTAAACGGACCCTACGAGCAGTACTTC
TRBD1	TRBJ1-2	TRBV19	-	14	CASSPGTGQGGYTF	TGTGCCAGTAGTCCCGGGACAGGGCAGGGAGGCTACACCTTC
-	TRBJ2-7	TRBV28	few	13	CASRKQSSYEQYF	TGTGCCAGCAGGAAACAGTCCTCCTACGAGCAGTACTTC
-	TRBJ1-1	TRBV7-9	-	13	CASSPRGCPEAFF	TGTGCCAGCAGCCCCCGGGGCTGCCCCGAAGCTTTCTTT
-	TRBJ1-2	TRBV9	many	15	CASSVGTDINYGYTF	TGTGCCAGCAGCGTAGGAACAGACATTAACTATGGCTACACCTTC
-	TRBJ1-5	TRBV28	-	16	CASSTASALAWQPQHF	TGTGCCAGCAGTACCGCCTCGGCCCTCGCATGGCAGCCCCAGCATTTT
-	TRBJ2-2	TRBV28	many	16	CASSLIGGSGTGELFF	TGTGCCAGCAGTTTAATTGGAGGGTCGGGGACCGGGGAGCTGTTTTTT
-	TRBJ2-1	TRBV2	many	15	CASNDPAGIYNEQFF	TGTGCCAGCAACGACCCTGCGGGGATTTACAATGAGCAGTTCTTC
-	TRBJ1-5	TRBV6-2/TRBV6-3	many	14	CASSYEYITQPQHF	TGTGCCAGCAGTTACGAATATATAACTCAGCCCCAGCATTTT
-	TRBJ2-3	TRBV10-2	-	16	CASRQQGGASTDTQYF	TGCGCCAGCAGGCAGCAGGGGGGCGCTAGCACAGATACGCAGTATTTT